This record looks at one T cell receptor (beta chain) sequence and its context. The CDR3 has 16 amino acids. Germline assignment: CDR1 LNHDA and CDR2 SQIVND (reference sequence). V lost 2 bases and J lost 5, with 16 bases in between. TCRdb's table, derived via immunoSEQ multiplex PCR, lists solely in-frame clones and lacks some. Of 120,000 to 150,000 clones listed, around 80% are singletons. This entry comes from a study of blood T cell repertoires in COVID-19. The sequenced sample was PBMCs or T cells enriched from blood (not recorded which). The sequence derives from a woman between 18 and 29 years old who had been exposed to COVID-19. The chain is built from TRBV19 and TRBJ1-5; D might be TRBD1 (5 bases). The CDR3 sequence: CASSIRVREVDQPQHF. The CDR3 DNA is TGTGCCAGTAGTATAAGGGTCAGGGAGGTGGATCAGCCCCAGCATTTT.